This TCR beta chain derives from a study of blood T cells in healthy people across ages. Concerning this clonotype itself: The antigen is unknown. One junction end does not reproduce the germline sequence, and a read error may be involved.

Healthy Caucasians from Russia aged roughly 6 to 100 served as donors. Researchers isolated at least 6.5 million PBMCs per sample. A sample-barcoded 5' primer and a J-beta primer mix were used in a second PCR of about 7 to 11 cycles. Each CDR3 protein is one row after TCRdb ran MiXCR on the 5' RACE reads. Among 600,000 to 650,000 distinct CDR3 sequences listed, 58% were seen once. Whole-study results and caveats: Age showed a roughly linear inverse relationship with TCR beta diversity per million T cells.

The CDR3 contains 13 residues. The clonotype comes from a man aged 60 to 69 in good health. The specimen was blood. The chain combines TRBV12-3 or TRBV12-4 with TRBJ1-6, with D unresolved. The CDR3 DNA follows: TGTGCCAGCAGGGTCTCCAATAATTCACCCCTCCACTTT. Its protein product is CASRVSNNSPLHF.